This entry lists 29 T cell receptor beta chains sequenced from one sample in a study of blood T cell repertoires in COVID-19. Sequencing used immunoSEQ multiplex PCR; TCRdb keeps in-frame clones, though not all of them. Among 200,000 or so clones listed, 80% were seen once. Sequenced input: peripheral blood. These receptors were obtained from a woman in her 70s with acute or convalescent COVID-19.

This clone appeared once. The chain uses TRBV2 and TRBJ1-2; unclear D gene. Trimming removed 4 bases from V and 5 bases from J, with 11 bases in between. CDR3 size: 13 residues. Germline V lookup: CDR1 SNHLY, CDR2 FYNNEI. The CDR3 sequence: CASSGAGRYGYTF. The CDR3 DNA reads as TGTGCCAGCAGTGGTGCCGGGAGGTATGGCTACACCTTC.

This clone was observed a single time. The chain is built from TRBV28 and TRBJ2-5, with TRBD1 matching 7 bases. The junction had 9 bases not matched to a gene; V was cut back by 5 bases and J by 6 bases. Germline-derived CDR1 and CDR2 are MDHEN and SYDVKM. The length of the CDR3 is 14 residues. The CDR3 spells CASSPTGPSKTQYF. The CDR3 bases are TGTGCCAGCAGTCCGACAGGGCCCTCGAAGACCCAGTACTTC.

The CDR3 loop reads CASSSKREDGREQFF. CDR3 DNA sequence: TGTGCCAGCAGTTCCAAGCGGGAGGATGGTCGTGAGCAGTTCTTC. J is TRBJ2-1 and V is TRBV28; 9 bases are a match to TRBD2. The V gene end was trimmed by 4 bases and the J gene end by 9 bases; junction bases not matched to a gene: 10. The length of the CDR3 is 15 residues. The germline CDR1 and CDR2 sequences are MDHEN and SYDVKM.

This clone was seen a few times. Here the CDR3 reads CASSLNRGTGGNEQFF. The CDR3, as DNA: TGTGCCAGCAGCTTAAACCGGGGGACAGGGGGCAATGAGCAGTTCTTC. J is TRBJ2-1 and V is TRBV7-9; 11 bases map to TRBD1. After removal of 2 bases from V and 6 bases from J, the junction contained 6 bases not matched to a gene. The CDR3 is made up of 16 amino acids. The V gene's germline CDR1 is SEHNR and CDR2 FQNEAQ (reference sequence).

The chain joins TRBV5-1 to TRBJ2-1; possibly TRBD2 for D (5 bases). The CDR3 runs 16 residues. CDR1 is SGHRS, CDR2 YFSETQ, per germline. Trimming removed 0 bases at V and 0 bases at J, with 10 bases between. As DNA, the CDR3 is TGCGCCAGCAGCTTGGGTAGCGTCAGCTCCTACAATGAGCAGTTCTTC. Translated, it gives CASSLGSVSSYNEQFF.

The V gene is TRBV12-3 or TRBV12-4, the J gene TRBJ2-5; TRBD2 matches at 9 bases. CDR3 length: 13 residues. With 3 bases clipped from V and 7 bases from J, the junction kept 3 bases outside the gene matches. CDR3 loop: CASSFSGSRTQYF. DNA for the CDR3: TGTGCCAGCAGTTTTAGCGGGAGTCGGACCCAGTACTTC.

In this sample, this clone turned up many times. V usage is TRBV5-1 and J usage is TRBJ2-2; 9 bases fit TRBD2. Germline trimming cut 6 bases from V and 6 bases from J; bases unmatched to any gene: 6. The length of the CDR3 is 14 residues. CDR1 and CDR2 from the germline V gene are SGHRS and YFSETQ. CDR3 protein: CASKEREVPGELFF. The CDR3 DNA sequence: TGCGCCAGCAAGGAGCGGGAGGTGCCCGGGGAGCTGTTTTTT.

This chain joins TRBV5-6 and TRBJ2-3; D may be TRBD2 (6 bases). The length of the CDR3 is 18 residues. Germline V gives CDR1 SGHDT, CDR2 YYEEEE. V shed 3 bases and J shed 2 bases, with 22 bases lying between them. The CDR3 sequence is CASSSPGLPPHLTDTQYF. The CDR3 DNA reads TGTGCCAGCAGCTCGCCGGGACTCCCGCCCCACCTCACAGATACGCAGTATTTT.

The V call is TRBV28, the J call TRBJ1-5, with TRBD1 as a possible D gene (5 bases). Germline values: CDR1 MDHEN, CDR2 SYDVKM. With 6 bases removed from V and 6 bases from J, the gap between germline ends came to 9 bases. This CDR3 has 12 residues. Here the CDR3 reads CASRGLGQPQHF. CDR3 bases: TGTGCCAGCAGGGGACTGGGTCAGCCCCAGCATTTT.

The rearrangement joins TRBV28 to TRBJ2-5, with 11 bases aligning to TRBD2. Germline V gives CDR1 MDHEN, CDR2 SYDVKM. The trim removed 3 bases at V and 3 bases at J, leaving 15 bases unmatched. CDR3 length equals 19 residues. CDR3 sequence (DNA): TGTGCCAGCAGTTTCAGGGAGGGACTAGCGGAGGGGGATGAAGAGACCCAGTACTTC. This encodes CASSFREGLAEGDEETQYF.

The chain combines TRBV18 with TRBJ2-7; TRBD2 aligns across 9 bases. CDR3 size: 13 residues. Losses at the gene ends were 5 bases for V and 2 bases for J; bases not matched to a gene: 1. CDR1 and CDR2 from the germline V gene are KGHSH and LQKENI. CDR3 sequence reads: CASSIAGAYEQYF. The CDR3 DNA reads as TGTGCCAGCTCAATAGCGGGAGCCTACGAGCAGTACTTC.

The V gene is TRBV5-1, the J gene TRBJ2-1, with a tentative D call TRBD2 (6 bases). The CDR3 is made up of 14 amino acids. Trimming pared 4 bases from V and 4 bases from J, leaving 12 bases between. CDR1 is SGHRS, CDR2 YFSETQ, per germline. DNA for the CDR3: TGCGCCAGCAGCCCCGGGACTCTTTACAATGAGCAGTTCTTC. This translates into CASSPGTLYNEQFF.

V is TRBV5-6 and J is TRBJ2-7; 7 nucleotides line up with TRBD1. The CDR3 runs to 14 residues. J gave up 2 bases and V 4 bases, and 6 bases lay outside the gene matches. Germline CDR1 and CDR2: SGHDT and YYEEEE. CDR3 nucleotide sequence: TGTGCCAGCAGCGCCGGGACAGCTACCTACGAGCAGTACTTC. This sequence encodes CASSAGTATYEQYF.

The rearrangement uses TRBV2 and TRBJ1-2, with no clear D. This CDR3 is 13 amino acids long. Between the trimmed V and J ends, which lost 6 bases and 4 bases, there was a span of 12 bases. In germline, CDR1 is SNHLY, CDR2 FYNNEI. CDR3 amino acids: CASRMTLGYGYTF. CDR3 coding DNA: TGTGCCAGCAGGATGACACTAGGCTATGGCTACACCTTC.

The gene calls are TRBV6-2 or TRBV6-3 and TRBJ1-4, with TRBD1 as a possible D gene (5 bases). Trimming left V 6 bases short and J 4 bases short, with 18 bases between. The CDR3 contains 16 residues. The germline V gene has CDR1 MNHEY and CDR2 SVGEGT. This CDR3 is CASSTGGADSNEKLFF. Here the CDR3 DNA reads TGTGCCAGCAGCACAGGAGGGGCAGACAGTAATGAAAAACTGTTTTTT.

This CDR3 reads CASSPPTPEQFF. The DNA for the CDR3 is TGTGCCAGCTCACCCCCCACACCTGAGCAGTTCTTC. V usage is TRBV18 and J usage is TRBJ2-1; D is unclear. This CDR3 is built from 12 residues. CDR1 KGHSH and CDR2 LQKENI come from the germline V gene. Trimming removed 3 bases at V and 9 bases at J, with 9 bases between.

The chain has TRBV5-6 and TRBJ2-1, with 8 bases matching TRBD2. Germline V lookup: CDR1 SGHDT, CDR2 YYEEEE. Germline trimming cut 0 bases from V and 4 bases from J; bases unmatched to any gene: 6. The length of the CDR3 is 16 residues. Written as DNA, the CDR3 is TGTGCCAGCAGCTTGGAGGTCGGGAGGGGGTACAATGAGCAGTTCTTC. Protein product: CASSLEVGRGYNEQFF.

V gene TRBV18 combines with J gene TRBJ1-3; D perhaps matches TRBD1 (5 bases). The CDR3 contains 17 residues. Deletions cut 0 bases from V and 4 bases from J, with 16 bases between. Germline loops: CDR1 KGHSH, CDR2 LQKENI. The DNA of the CDR3 is TGTGCCAGCTCACCACCGGTCAAAGGGGATCCGGGAAACACCATATATTTT. This sequence encodes CASSPPVKGDPGNTIYF. The whole variable domain, filled in from reference TRBV18 and TRBJ1-3, reads NAGVMQNPRHLVRRRGQEARLRCSPMKGHSHVYWYRQLPEEGLKFMVYLQKENIIDESGMPKERFSAEFPKEGPSILRIQQVVRGDSAAYFCASSPPVKGDPGNTIYFGEGSWLTVV.

V usage is TRBV7-6 and J usage is TRBJ2-7; the D gene is possibly TRBD1 (6 bases). Trimming shortened V by 1 base and J by 2 bases, and 21 bases separated the two germline ends. The CDR3 runs 18 residues. In germline, CDR1 is SGHVS, CDR2 FNYEAQ. CDR3 in DNA: TGTGCCAGCAGCTTAGAGGTGGGAACAGGGACACCACCCTACGAGCAGTACTTC. Amino acids: CASSLEVGTGTPPYEQYF.

The chain joins TRBV30 to TRBJ2-3; D gene unclear. The CDR3 length is 12 residues. CDR1 and CDR2 (germline): GTSNPN, SVGIG (reference sequence). Trimming shortened V by 3 bases and J by 1 base, and 5 bases separated the two germline ends. CDR3: CAWSFGTDTQYF. For the CDR3, the DNA is TGTGCCTGGAGCTTTGGCACAGATACGCAGTATTTT. Full variable domain (rest looked up from reference TRBV30 and TRBJ2-3): SQTIHQWPATLVQPVGSPLSLECTVEGTSNPNLYWYRQAAGRGLQLLFYSVGIGQISSEVPQNLSASRPQDRQFILSSKKLLLSDSGFYLCAWSFGTDTQYFGPGTRLTVL.

The genes are TRBV18 and TRBJ2-3; 9 bases line up with TRBD2. With V trimmed by 3 bases and J by 5 bases, 3 bases remained unmatched. The CDR3 totals 14 residues. Per the germline V gene, CDR1 is KGHSH and CDR2 is LQKENI. CDR3 residues: CASSPVAGEDTQYF. CDR3 in DNA: TGTGCCAGCTCACCGGTAGCGGGAGAAGATACGCAGTATTTT.

The J gene is TRBJ2-3, the V gene TRBV7-2, with TRBD2 as a possible D gene (5 bases). Between the trimmed V and J ends, which lost 7 bases and 3 bases, there was a span of 14 bases. This CDR3 is 14 amino acids long. Per the germline V gene, CDR1 is SGHTA and CDR2 is FQGNSA. The CDR3, as DNA: TGTGCCAGCACCCCCCCCGGGGAGACAGATACGCAGTATTTT. Amino acid sequence: CASTPPGETDTQYF.

This clone was detected ten times or more. The gene calls are TRBV7-6 and TRBJ1-2; 12 bases are a match to TRBD1. The CDR3 contains 16 residues. Trimming removed 5 bases from V and 3 bases from J; junction bases left unmatched: 7. CDR1 is SGHVS, CDR2 FNYEAQ, per germline. For the CDR3, the DNA is TGTGCCAGCAGCCCGGGACAGGGGGCCTTTGACTATGGCTACACCTTC. This codes for CASSPGQGAFDYGYTF.

The V and J genes are TRBV20-1 and TRBJ1-5, with D uncertain. Germline CDR1 reads DFQATT; CDR2 reads SNEGSKA (reference sequence). Between the trimmed V and J ends, which lost 7 bases and 5 bases, there was a span of 9 bases. The CDR3 has 11 amino acids. The CDR3 loop reads CSVSGDQPQHF. The CDR3 nucleotides are TGCAGTGTCTCCGGGGATCAGCCCCAGCATTTT.

This chain links TRBV11-3 with TRBJ2-7; no definite D call. Trimming removed 5 bases from V and 0 bases from J, with 11 bases in between. The CDR3 length is 14 residues. CDR1 is SGHNT and CDR2 is YENEEA in the germline V gene. The CDR3 sequence: CASSPERSSYEQYF. The CDR3 region has the DNA TGTGCCAGCAGCCCTGAGAGGAGCTCCTACGAGCAGTACTTC.

This clone appeared a few times. The chain recombines TRBV6-5 with TRBJ1-1, with 8 positions matching TRBD1. This CDR3 contains 15 residues. From germline, CDR1 is MNHEY and CDR2 SVGAGI. J gave up 6 bases and V 7 bases, and 13 bases lay outside the gene matches. Here the CDR3 reads CASTPNPDRAAEAFF. As DNA, the CDR3 is TGTGCCAGCACCCCAAACCCGGACAGGGCCGCTGAAGCTTTCTTT.

The chain is built from TRBV21-1 and TRBJ2-6; the table's D gene call, TRBD2, was not cross checked with the DNA. TRBV21-1 is recorded as a pseudogene. CDR3 size: 15 residues. The CDR3: CASRGGTTGANVLTF. The CDR3 nucleotides read TGTGCCAGCAGGGGAGGGACTACTGGGGCCAACGTCCTGACTTTC.

This chain links TRBV6-9 with TRBJ2-3; 8 bases are a match to TRBD2. V gave up 8 bases and J gave up 2 bases; unmatched junction bases: 9. This CDR3 has 15 amino acids. CDR1 and CDR2 from the germline V gene are MNHGY and SVAAGI. The CDR3: CASPDRGGNTDTQYF. The CDR3 nucleotides read TGTGCCAGCCCGGACCGGGGGGGGAACACAGATACGCAGTATTTT.

As regards this clone: Other DNA sequences in this sample translate to the same CDR3. This sequence joins TRBV28 and TRBJ2-1; 11 bases line up with TRBD2. Germline CDR1 is MDHEN and CDR2 is SYDVKM. This CDR3 has 15 amino acids. Trimming at V came to 2 bases and at J to 7 bases, leaving 4 bases not matched to a gene. The CDR3 is CASSLGLAGGNEQFF. The CDR3 nucleotides read TGTGCCAGCAGTTTAGGTCTAGCGGGAGGAAATGAGCAGTTCTTC. The entire variable domain, with the rest obtained from reference TRBV28 and TRBJ2-1, is as follows: DVKVTQSSRYLVKRTGEKVFLECVQDMDHENMFWYRQDPGLGLRLIYFSYDVKMKEKGDIPEGYSVSREKKERFSLILESASTNQTSMYLCASSLGLAGGNEQFFGPGTRLTVL.